This T cell receptor beta chain was captured in a study of shared T cell receptors in the human thymus (dated by TCRdb to the early 2020s). With regard to the full study: The study investigated the way shared, self-reactive T-cell receptor alpha chains are produced in the human thymus.

As to this clone: Which antigen it targets is not known. No base quality information exists; no much larger clone differs at one position.

Preparation of the library involved the immunoSEQ multiplex PCR assay. TCRdb carries this immuneACCESS record with in-frame sequences only. Its versions omit some clonotypes, under half of them owing to an unresolved V gene in the studies checked, with the rest unexplained. Present in this sample are about 660,000 clones, roughly 86% of which were seen just once. The ten biggest clones cover about 0.0094% of the sample. Clipping removes 4 bases from V and 0 bases from J, with 5 as the unmatched junction base count. The CDR3 covers 15 residues, taking in both the cysteine and the phenylalanine. Only CDR3 DNA is held: 45 bases, read in frame from base 1. From a lookup of the germline V gene, CDR1 and CDR2 are KGHSH and LQKENI. These data were likewise used in another study, on human thymus T cells. As the second publication notes: The donors were immunologically healthy infants in Finland who had open corrective cardiac surgery for congenital heart defects. Thymus tissue was obtained as surgical resects removed during corrective cardiac surgery. Both the thymic and the peripheral blood repertoires appeared to show biased V and J gene segment usage. The related research reported highly overlapping thymic TCR repertoires among unrelated individuals. TCR alpha and beta repertoires from roughly eight infant thymus samples and a few related peripheral blood samples were characterized in the study. Donor ages ranged from about 7 to 244 days, and the cohort comprised five to seven male and a couple of female infants. After being mechanically released from the tissue, thymocytes were kept at -70 degrees C in pellets of about 9-34 million cells. A QIAsymphony instrument was used to extract genomic DNA from the frozen cell pellets. The immunoSEQ multiplex PCR assay was used to amplify the TCRB and TCRAD loci from a standardized amount of quality-controlled genomic DNA. Amplicons spanned the V(D)J region at a length sufficient to cover the CDR3 and identify V and J genes. The amplicons were sequenced on an Illumina platform via the commercial immunoSEQ service. Primer bias and sequencing errors were corrected using previously described methods, and TCRAD and TCRB definitions followed the IMGT database. The repertoires were analysed using immunoSEQ Analyzer 3.0 and VDJTools for basic statistics, V/J segment usage, diversity estimates, rarefaction and pairwise overlap. To estimate diversity, the Chao1, ChaoE, Efron-Thisted, Shannon and inverse Simpson indices were applied, and diversity was also estimated on datasets down-sampled to the smallest sample. Repertoire overlap was determined by strict matching of CDR3 nucleotide sequence, V gene and J gene, and Jaccard-based multidimensional scaling clustering was applied. On average, about 800,000 unique TCRB clonotypes were obtained from thymus samples, compared with 75,000 to 90,000 from blood samples.

The clonotype comes from a boy under three years old with a congenital heart defect. Donor details come from another sample of the same person, matched by shared clones. The chain uses TRBV18 and TRBJ2-7, with 8 bases in between that match TRBD1. Material: thymocytes. CDR3 protein: CASSRRTGNSYEQYF. At the DNA level, the sequence is TGTGCCAGCTCACGCCGGACAGGGAACTCCTACGAGCAGTACTTC.